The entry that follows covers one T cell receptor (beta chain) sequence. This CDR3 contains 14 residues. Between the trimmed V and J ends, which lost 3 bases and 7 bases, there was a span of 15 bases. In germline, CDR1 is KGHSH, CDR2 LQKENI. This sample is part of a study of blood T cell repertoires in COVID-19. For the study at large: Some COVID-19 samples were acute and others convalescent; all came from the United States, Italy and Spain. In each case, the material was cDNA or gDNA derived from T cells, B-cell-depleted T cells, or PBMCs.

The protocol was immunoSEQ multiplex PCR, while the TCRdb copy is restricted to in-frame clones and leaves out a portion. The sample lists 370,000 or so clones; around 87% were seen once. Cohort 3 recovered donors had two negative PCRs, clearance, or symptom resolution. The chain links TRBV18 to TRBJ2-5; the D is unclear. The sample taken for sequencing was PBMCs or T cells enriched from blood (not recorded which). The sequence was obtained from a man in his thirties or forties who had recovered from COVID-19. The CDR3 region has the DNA TGTGCCAGCTCACCTCCGACGTTAGAGGCGACCCAGTACTTC. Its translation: CASSPPTLEATQYF.